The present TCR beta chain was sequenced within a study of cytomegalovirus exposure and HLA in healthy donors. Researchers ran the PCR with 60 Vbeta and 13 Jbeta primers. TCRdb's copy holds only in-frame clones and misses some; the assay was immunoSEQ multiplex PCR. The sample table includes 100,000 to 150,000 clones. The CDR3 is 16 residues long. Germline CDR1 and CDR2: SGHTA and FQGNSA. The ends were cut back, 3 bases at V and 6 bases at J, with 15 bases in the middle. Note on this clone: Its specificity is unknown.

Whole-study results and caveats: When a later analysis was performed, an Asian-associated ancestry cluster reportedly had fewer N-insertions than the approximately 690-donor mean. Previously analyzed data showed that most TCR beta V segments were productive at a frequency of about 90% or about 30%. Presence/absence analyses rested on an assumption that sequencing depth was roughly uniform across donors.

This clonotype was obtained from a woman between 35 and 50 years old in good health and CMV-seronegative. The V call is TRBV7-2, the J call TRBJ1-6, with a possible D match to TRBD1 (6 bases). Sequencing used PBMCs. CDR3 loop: CASSFTPGHRNSPLHF. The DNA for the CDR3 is TGTGCCAGCAGCTTCACTCCGGGACACCGTAATTCACCCCTCCACTTT.